This T cell receptor beta chain was sequenced for a study of T-cell reconstitution after alpha-beta-depleted transplantation in children. For TCRbeta, the library was prepared with unique molecular identifiers. MiXCR, run by TCRdb on the PCR reads, gives a single entry per CDR3 protein. The sample yields more than 250,000 distinct CDR3 sequences, more than 9% seen once. There are 14 residues in the CDR3. The germline gives CDR1 SGHRS, CDR2 YFSETQ. The V and J ends lost 0 bases and 7 bases, in that order; junction bases with no gene match: 3. This clonotype was picked up a small number of times. This clonotype was sampled from a human donor who donated a stem cell graft to a child with SCID. The J gene is TRBJ1-1, the V gene TRBV5-1; 10 bases are a match to TRBD1. Sample: PBMCs from the stem cell graft donor, taken from the stem cell graft. CDR3 amino acids: CASSLAGQGGEAFF. CDR3 in DNA: TGCGCCAGCAGCTTGGCCGGACAGGGGGGTGAAGCTTTCTTT.